The 9 T cell receptor beta chains in this list originate from one sample, sequenced in a study of T cell repertoires in cytomegalovirus infection (dated by TCRdb to the late 2010s). The intended sense of this specimen's treatment or condition label: in vitro stimulation with specific CMV peptide epitopes to enrich CMV-specific T cells. TCRdb names Illumina HiSeq 1500 as the instrument used. The public reads were quality trimmed at Q25 with fastp and then assembled into clones with MiXCR by TCRdb, keeping productive beta chains. Rows with one shared CDR3 protein collapse into an entry with the most common genes and DNA. This sample is represented by some 920,000 distinct CDR3 sequences; about 33% of them were singletons. Of the sample, roughly an eighth is held by the ten largest clones. The antigens for these receptors are not known. Sequenced material: cultured CD8+ T cells from PBMCs, taken from culture after CMV antigen stimulation. All receptors derive from a human donor in good health (CMV status not recorded). Some clones in this sample may be carry-over from other donors' samples.

This rearrangement joins TRBV6-2 or TRBV6-3 to TRBJ2-7, with D possibly matching TRBD2 (7 bases). The CDR3 spans 14 residues. V was cut by 2 bases and J by 5 bases, with 13 bases left in between. Per germline, CDR1 MNHEY and CDR2 SVGEGT. CDR3 nucleotide sequence: TGTGCCAGCAGTTACATGAGCGGGGACAACGAGCAGTACTTC. As protein: CASSYMSGDNEQYF.

At least ten counts were recorded for this clonotype. The chain links TRBV27 to TRBJ1-2; no clear D gene. Trimming stripped 6 bases from V and 0 bases from J, with 8 bases between. CDR1 and CDR2 from the germline V gene are MNHEY and SMNVEV (reference sequence). The CDR3 loop spans 13 amino acids. The CDR3 nucleotides read TGTGCCAGCAGCTTAGGGCCTAACTATGGCTACACCTTC. Translated: CASSLGPNYGYTF.

The chain is built from TRBV4-3 and TRBJ2-3, with TRBD1 matching over 9 bases. The germline gives CDR1 LGHNA, CDR2 YSLEER. Germline trimming cut 4 bases from V and 2 bases from J; bases unmatched to any gene: 4. CDR3 size: 15 residues. CDR3 in DNA: TGCGCCAGCAGCCCCGGGACAGGGCTCACAGATACGCAGTATTTT. This gives the protein CASSPGTGLTDTQYF.

The rearrangement uses TRBV29-1 and TRBJ1-2; 7 bases agree with TRBD1. Trimming at V came to 1 base and at J to 1 base, leaving 3 bases not matched to a gene. This CDR3 region has 14 residues. The germline V gene encodes CDR1 SQVTM and CDR2 ANQGSEA. The CDR3 loop is CSVEGGQLNYGYTF. DNA of the CDR3: TGCAGCGTTGAAGGGGGACAGCTTAACTATGGCTACACCTTC.

The V gene is TRBV12-5, the J gene TRBJ2-2; weak D call: TRBD1 (6 bases). The V and J ends lost 3 bases and 5 bases respectively, with 22 bases between them. CDR1 LGHNT and CDR2 FRNRAP come from the germline V gene. The CDR3 consists of 18 residues. The CDR3 region is CASGFILPGDRTTGELFF. CDR3 bases: TGTGCTAGTGGTTTTATCCTACCAGGGGACCGAACTACCGGGGAGCTGTTTTTT.

This clonotype appeared a few times. V and J are TRBV6-5 and TRBJ2-2; tentative D call: TRBD1 (5 bases). This CDR3 region has 15 residues. V lost 0 bases, J lost 7 bases, and 12 bases lay in between. Germline V gene sequence: CDR1 MNHEY, CDR2 SVGAGI. The DNA for the CDR3 is TGTGCCAGCAGTTACTCGAGTCAGGGTCACGGGGAGCTGTTTTTT. Translated: CASSYSSQGHGELFF.

This clonotype appeared a few times. The chain links TRBV27 to TRBJ2-7, with D possibly being TRBD1 or TRBD2 (6 bases each). Germline CDR1 reads MNHEY; CDR2 reads SMNVEV (reference sequence). V was trimmed by 6 bases and J by 1 base, leaving 13 bases between them. This CDR3 has 14 amino acids. CDR3 protein: CASREGVLSYEQYF. CDR3 DNA sequence: TGTGCCAGCAGGGAGGGGGTCCTGTCCTACGAGCAGTACTTC.

The rearrangement uses TRBV27 and TRBJ2-1; D not certain. Trimming removed 5 bases at V and 4 bases at J, with 12 bases between. The germline V gene has CDR1 MNHEY and CDR2 SMNVEV (reference sequence). CDR3 size: 14 residues. The CDR3 region is CASSPRVRYNEQFF. DNA of the CDR3: TGTGCCAGCAGTCCCCGCGTCAGATACAATGAGCAGTTCTTC.

The CDR3 region is CASSSSDDTYEQYF. The CDR3 DNA follows: TGTGCCAGCAGCTCCTCGGACGACACCTACGAGCAGTACTTC. This rearrangement joins TRBV7-3 to TRBJ2-7; D ambiguous. The CDR3 totals 14 residues. Germline V CDR1 and CDR2: SGHTA, FQGTGA. V lost 4 bases, J lost 2 bases, and 12 bases lay in between.